This TCR beta chain was sequenced in a study of Graves' ophthalmopathy and Graves' hyperthyroidism. This clonotype was seen once. Its matching antigen is unknown. RNA transcripts yielded amplified TCR beta CDR3 regions. HTBI primers served in a first-round RT-PCR, which a second-round multiplex PCR followed. TCRdb used MiXCR to reprocess the multiplex PCR reads, holding one entry per CDR3 protein. Of 600,000 to 950,000 distinct CDR3 sequences listed, approximately 40% are singletons. Whole-study results and caveats: In blood appeared most of the expanded thyroid clonotypes whose frequency exceeded 0.001.

Each donor who had ophthalmopathy showed moderate-to-severe activity, a CAS of ≥3, a NOSPECS of ≥4, and a duration under 3 months. Lactation, pregnancy, uncontrolled infections and other autoimmune diseases were all grounds for excluding patients. As diagnostic evidence, clinical symptoms, serum thyroxine, TRAb, thyroid ultrasound and orbital computed tomography were relied upon. This CDR3 region has 17 residues. Germline CDR1 reads SNHLY; CDR2 reads FYNNEI. Sequenced input: peripheral blood. This clonotype was sampled from an adult man with Graves' ophthalmopathy. J is TRBJ2-5 and V is TRBV2; possibly TRBD2 for D (6 bases). The DNA end is a closer match to TRBJ2-7, so the J assignment may be wrong. The CDR3 loop is CASRAGARRGGTYEQYF. DNA of the CDR3: TGTGCCAGCAGGGCCGGGGCACGGCGGGGCGGAACCTACGAGCAGTACTTC.